The clone carrying this T cell receptor beta chain has just one count. V shed 10 bases and J 5 bases; nucleotides not matched to a gene: 5. Germline CDR1 MDHEN, CDR2 SYDVKM. The CDR3 totals 11 residues. These data are taken from a study of cytomegalovirus exposure and HLA in healthy donors. 13 Jbeta primers and 60 Vbeta primers were used for the PCR. Profiled with immunoSEQ multiplex PCR; TCRdb holds only in-frame clones, not every one. The table includes roughly 63,000 clones, 65% to 75% detected once. This TCR was sampled from a man between 50 and 59 years old in good health and CMV-seropositive. Sample: PBMCs. This sequence joins TRBV28 and TRBJ2-7; 7 positions agree with TRBD2. CDR3 sequence (DNA): TGTGCCACCCACCGGGAGGACGAGCAGTACTTC. Encoded protein: CATHREDEQYF.